Listed below are T cell receptor beta chains from one sample, sequenced in a study of T cell repertoires in cytomegalovirus infection. These receptors' antigens are unknown. A single record per CDR3 protein comes from TCRdb applying MiXCR to the reads. The repertoire has approximately 1,000,000 distinct CDR3 sequences, 30% to 40% of them found once; the top ten carry roughly 13%. The input for sequencing was cultured CD8+ T cells from PBMCs, taken from culture after CMV antigen stimulation. The receptors derive from a human donor in good health (CMV status not recorded). Some clones in this sample may be carry-over from other donors' samples. The CDR3 runs from the conserved cysteine through the conserved F or W. D genes are given only for firm matches. Rows give clone size only sometimes, using once, few, many, or a class for an expanded clone.

d_call: TRBD1
j_call: TRBJ1-2
v_call: TRBV27
clone_size: many
cdr3_aa: CASSSSGTVYGYTF
cdr3_nt: TGTGCCAGCAGTTCGTCCGGGACAGTCTATGGCTACACCTTC

d_call: TRBD1
j_call: TRBJ2-2
v_call: TRBV7-2
clone_size: many
cdr3_aa: CASSPPGQGAIGELFF
cdr3_nt: TGTGCCAGCAGCCCACCGGGACAGGGGGCTATCGGGGAGCTGTTTTTT

d_call: .
j_call: TRBJ2-1
v_call: TRBV12-3/TRBV12-4
clone_size: once
cdr3_aa: CANSYYDEQFF
cdr3_nt: TGTGCCAACAGTTATTACGATGAGCAGTTCTTC

d_call: .
j_call: TRBJ2-1
v_call: TRBV4-1
clone_size: many
cdr3_aa: CASSQGANEQFF
cdr3_nt: TGTGCCAGCAGTCAAGGGGCGAATGAGCAGTTCTTC

d_call: TRBD2
j_call: TRBJ2-2
v_call: TRBV7-6
clone_size: few
cdr3_aa: CASSLSGGPGGELFF
cdr3_nt: TGTGCCAGCAGCCTTAGCGGGGGGCCGGGCGGGGAGCTGTTTTTT

d_call: TRBD2
j_call: TRBJ2-5
v_call: TRBV10-2
clone_size: few
cdr3_aa: CASSVWLAGKQETQYF
cdr3_nt: TGCGCCAGCAGTGTGTGGTTAGCGGGGAAACAAGAGACCCAGTACTTC

d_call: TRBD2
j_call: TRBJ2-1
v_call: TRBV28
clone_size: .
cdr3_aa: CASSFGGAASEQFF
cdr3_nt: TGTGCCAGCAGCTTCGGGGGGGCAGCTTCTGAGCAGTTCTTC

d_call: TRBD2
j_call: TRBJ2-1
v_call: TRBV4-1
clone_size: .
cdr3_aa: CASSLLASGGGNEQFF
cdr3_nt: TGCGCCAGCAGCCTCTTAGCTAGCGGGGGGGGCAATGAGCAGTTCTTC

d_call: TRBD1
j_call: TRBJ2-1
v_call: TRBV14
clone_size: .
cdr3_aa: CASRVQGASYNEQFF
cdr3_nt: TGTGCCAGCAGGGTACAGGGGGCATCCTACAATGAGCAGTTCTTC

d_call: .
j_call: TRBJ2-3
v_call: TRBV7-6
clone_size: many
cdr3_aa: CASSFRPGLSTDTQYF
cdr3_nt: TGTGCCAGCAGCTTCCGGCCGGGACTCTCCACAGATACGCAGTATTTT

d_call: TRBD1
j_call: TRBJ1-5
v_call: TRBV27
clone_size: .
cdr3_aa: CASSPRTGSQPQHF
cdr3_nt: TGTGCCAGCAGTCCTCGGACAGGATCACAGCCCCAGCATTTT

d_call: .
j_call: TRBJ1-5
v_call: TRBV7-2
clone_size: .
cdr3_aa: CASSFTPGYSNQPQHF
cdr3_nt: TGTGCCAGCAGCTTCACTCCGGGTTATAGCAATCAGCCCCAGCATTTT

d_call: TRBD1
j_call: TRBJ1-2
v_call: TRBV20-1
clone_size: .
cdr3_aa: CSARDYGTDVYGYTF
cdr3_nt: TGCAGTGCTAGAGATTATGGGACAGATGTCTATGGCTACACCTTC

d_call: .
j_call: TRBJ1-6
v_call: TRBV9
clone_size: .
cdr3_aa: CASSEGRFNSPLHF
cdr3_nt: TGTGCCAGCAGCGAGGGACGCTTCAATTCACCCCTCCACTTT

d_call: .
j_call: TRBJ2-3
v_call: TRBV7-9
clone_size: few
cdr3_aa: CASSLSIGQTTDTQYF
cdr3_nt: TGTGCCAGCAGCTTAAGTATCGGACAGACTACAGATACGCAGTATTTT

d_call: .
j_call: TRBJ1-1
v_call: TRBV19
clone_size: few
cdr3_aa: CASSTAGRAGTEAFF
cdr3_nt: TGTGCCAGTAGTACCGCCGGGAGGGCAGGAACTGAAGCTTTCTTT

d_call: .
j_call: TRBJ1-1
v_call: TRBV12-3/TRBV12-4
clone_size: few
cdr3_aa: CASSLIPSEAFF
cdr3_nt: TGTGCCAGCAGTTTAATACCCTCTGAAGCTTTCTTT

d_call: .
j_call: TRBJ1-6
v_call: TRBV5-6
clone_size: few
cdr3_aa: CASSFNRRTNSPLHF
cdr3_nt: TGTGCCAGCAGCTTTAACCGGAGGACCAATTCACCCCTCCACTTT

d_call: .
j_call: TRBJ1-6
v_call: TRBV6-5
clone_size: .
cdr3_aa: CASSYALGGWNSPLHF
cdr3_nt: TGTGCCAGCAGTTACGCCCTCGGGGGATGGAATTCACCCCTCCACTTT

d_call: .
j_call: TRBJ2-2
v_call: TRBV7-2
clone_size: many
cdr3_aa: CASSFEQNTGELFF
cdr3_nt: TGTGCCAGCAGCTTTGAACAGAACACCGGGGAGCTGTTTTTT

d_call: .
j_call: TRBJ2-3
v_call: TRBV7-8
clone_size: .
cdr3_aa: CASSFLRGPSTDTQYF
cdr3_nt: TGTGCCAGCAGCTTCCTCAGGGGACCTAGCACAGATACGCAGTATTTT

d_call: TRBD2
j_call: TRBJ2-7
v_call: TRBV10-2
clone_size: few
cdr3_aa: CASSQGASGETYEQYF
cdr3_nt: TGCGCCAGCAGTCAGGGAGCTAGCGGGGAGACCTACGAGCAGTACTTC

d_call: .
j_call: TRBJ1-2
v_call: TRBV4-1
clone_size: .
cdr3_aa: CASSQVISRVDGYTF
cdr3_nt: TGCGCCAGCAGCCAAGTAATTTCCAGGGTGGATGGCTACACCTTC

d_call: .
j_call: TRBJ2-3
v_call: TRBV5-3
clone_size: .
cdr3_aa: CASSLDRRDDTQYF
cdr3_nt: TGTGCCAGCAGCTTGGACAGACGGGATGATACGCAGTATTTT

d_call: .
j_call: TRBJ1-1
v_call: TRBV10-2
clone_size: .
cdr3_aa: CASSESWGSEAFF
cdr3_nt: TGCGCCAGCAGTGAGTCGTGGGGTTCCGAAGCTTTCTTT

d_call: .
j_call: TRBJ1-1
v_call: TRBV28
clone_size: once
cdr3_aa: CASSLYPTANTEAFF
cdr3_nt: TGTGCCAGCAGTTTATACCCGACAGCGAACACTGAAGCTTTCTTT

d_call: .
j_call: TRBJ1-5
v_call: TRBV19
clone_size: many
cdr3_aa: CASRNDRTPSNQPQHF
cdr3_nt: TGTGCCAGTAGGAACGACAGAACCCCTAGCAATCAGCCCCAGCATTTT

d_call: TRBD1
j_call: TRBJ1-4
v_call: TRBV6-8
clone_size: .
cdr3_aa: CASSYGQGDEKLFF
cdr3_nt: TGTGCCAGCAGTTACGGACAGGGAGATGAAAAACTGTTTTTT

d_call: .
j_call: TRBJ1-1
v_call: TRBV7-2
clone_size: .
cdr3_aa: CASNLPGVNTEAFF
cdr3_nt: TGTGCCAGCAACTTACCCGGGGTTAACACTGAAGCTTTCTTT

d_call: .
j_call: TRBJ2-5
v_call: TRBV29-1
clone_size: .
cdr3_aa: CSADEGGTQYF
cdr3_nt: TGCAGCGCCGACGAGGGGGGGACCCAGTACTTC

d_call: .
j_call: TRBJ1-5
v_call: TRBV27
clone_size: few
cdr3_aa: CASSLSGGGPQHF
cdr3_nt: TGTGCCAGCAGTTTATCGGGGGGTGGGCCCCAGCATTTT

d_call: .
j_call: TRBJ2-1
v_call: TRBV19
clone_size: few
cdr3_aa: CASSIETFAEQFF
cdr3_nt: TGTGCCAGTAGTATAGAAACGTTTGCTGAGCAGTTCTTC

d_call: TRBD1
j_call: TRBJ1-1
v_call: TRBV12-3/TRBV12-4
clone_size: many
cdr3_aa: CASSLTGGYTEAFF
cdr3_nt: TGTGCCAGCAGTTTGACAGGGGGCTATACTGAAGCTTTCTTT

d_call: TRBD1
j_call: TRBJ1-2
v_call: TRBV27
clone_size: .
cdr3_aa: CASSLSGTGAPYGYTF
cdr3_nt: TGTGCCAGCAGTTTATCGGGGACAGGGGCCCCCTATGGCTACACCTTC

d_call: TRBD1
j_call: TRBJ2-7
v_call: TRBV5-5
clone_size: .
cdr3_aa: CASSFRQGEAYEQYF
cdr3_nt: TGTGCCAGCAGCTTTAGACAGGGGGAGGCTTACGAGCAGTACTTC

d_call: TRBD1
j_call: TRBJ2-7
v_call: TRBV19
clone_size: few
cdr3_aa: CASSIQDRGSDEQYF
cdr3_nt: TGTGCCAGTAGTATCCAGGACAGGGGTTCTGACGAGCAGTACTTC

d_call: TRBD1
j_call: TRBJ2-3
v_call: TRBV5-4
clone_size: few
cdr3_aa: CASSSDRGNTDTQYF
cdr3_nt: TGTGCCAGCAGCTCGGACAGGGGGAACACAGATACGCAGTATTTT

d_call: .
j_call: TRBJ1-5
v_call: TRBV7-8
clone_size: many
cdr3_aa: CASSLDGSSNQPQHF
cdr3_nt: TGTGCCAGCAGCTTAGACGGGAGTAGCAATCAGCCCCAGCATTTT

d_call: .
j_call: TRBJ1-1
v_call: TRBV19
clone_size: .
cdr3_aa: CAGVFGTEAFF
cdr3_nt: TGTGCCGGCGTGTTTGGCACTGAAGCTTTCTTT

d_call: .
j_call: TRBJ1-1
v_call: TRBV6-1
clone_size: few
cdr3_aa: CASSASTGTEAFF
cdr3_nt: TGTGCCAGCAGCGCCTCGACCGGGACTGAAGCTTTCTTT

d_call: .
j_call: TRBJ2-7
v_call: TRBV7-2
clone_size: many
cdr3_aa: CASSGLIYEQYF
cdr3_nt: TGTGCCAGCAGCGGTCTTATTTACGAGCAGTACTTC

d_call: TRBD2
j_call: TRBJ2-3
v_call: TRBV5-1
clone_size: few
cdr3_aa: CASSVTGTSGSPSTDTQYF
cdr3_nt: TGCGCCAGCAGCGTAACCGGGACTAGCGGATCTCCTAGCACAGATACGCAGTATTTT